The rows below give T cell receptor beta chains drawn from one sample of a study of shared clonotypes between healthy human individuals. Sequencing used immunoSEQ multiplex PCR; TCRdb keeps in-frame clones, though not all of them. The sample has about a million clones, 60% to 85% seen once. The sample was memory CD4+ T cells from PBMCs. The receptors derive from a man aged 18 to 29 in good health. Some clones in this sample may be carry-over from other donors' samples. Both conserved end residues are part of each CDR3. The order of the fields is clone size, V gene, CDR3 length, J gene, D gene, CDR3 DNA, CDR3 protein. The D gene is left open where the match is weak. Where a row states a size, it is once, few, many or the class of an expanded clone; other rows omit it.

-	TRBV9	14	TRBJ2-2	TRBD2	TGTGCCAGCAGCGTTGGGAGGGCCACCGGGGAGCTGTTTTTT	CASSVGRATGELFF
few	TRBV5-1	13	TRBJ2-7	-	TGCGCCAGCAGTCCGGACAGATACTACGAGCAGTACTTC	CASSPDRYYEQYF
-	TRBV29-1	12	TRBJ2-7	TRBD2	TGCAGCGGAGCTAGCGGGAGCTCCGAGCAGTACTTC	CSGASGSSEQYF
-	TRBV29-1	13	TRBJ2-7	-	TGCAACGTTGTATCAGCGGCGAGCGACGAGCAGTACTTC	CNVVSAASDEQYF
-	TRBV27	16	TRBJ1-1	TRBD1	TGTGCCAGCAGTCGTAGGACAGGGGCGATGAACACTGAAGCTTTCTTT	CASSRRTGAMNTEAFF
-	TRBV9	13	TRBJ2-5	-	TGTGCCAGCAGCTTGAGACACGACGAGACCCAGTACTTC	CASSLRHDETQYF
-	TRBV5-1	14	TRBJ2-5	TRBD2	TGCGCCAGCAGTTCCGGGGGGAATCAAGAGACCCAGTACTTC	CASSSGGNQETQYF
-	TRBV5-1	14	TRBJ1-5	TRBD1	TGCGCCAGCAGCTCCGGACAGGGGGATCAGCCCCAGCATTTT	CASSSGQGDQPQHF
once	TRBV20-1	11	TRBJ1-2	-	TGCAGAAGGGGAGGGGACTATGGCTACACCTTC	CRRGGDYGYTF
-	TRBV30	9	TRBJ2-7	-	TGTGCCTGGTTCTACGAGCAGTACTTC	CAWFYEQYF
-	TRBV7-9	18	TRBJ1-4	TRBD1	TGTGCCAGCAGCCCCGGGACAGGGGCTGTGGTGGCTAATGAAAAACTGTTTTTT	CASSPGTGAVVANEKLFF
once	TRBV4-1	15	TRBJ2-1	TRBD1	TGCGCCAGCAGCCTAAAAACCACAGGGGACAATGAGCAGTTCTTC	CASSLKTTGDNEQFF
-	TRBV5-1	16	TRBJ2-5	TRBD2	TGCGCCAGCAGCTTGGTTCTAGCGGGAGGCGGAGAGACCCAGTACTTC	CASSLVLAGGGETQYF
-	TRBV7-8	15	TRBJ2-1	TRBD1	TGTGCCAGCAGCGCGACAGGGGGCGCGTACAATGAGCAGTTCTTC	CASSATGGAYNEQFF
-	TRBV10-2	15	TRBJ1-4	TRBD1	TGCGCCAGCAGCCGACAACAGGGGAATCTTGAAAAACTGTTTTTT	CASSRQQGNLEKLFF
-	TRBV18	12	TRBJ1-4	TRBD1	TGTGCCAGCTCATCCGGACAGGGGAGACTGTTTTTT	CASSSGQGRLFF
-	TRBV30	14	TRBJ2-1	-	TGTGCCTGGAGTGTAGGCCCTAGTGGGAGTGAGCAGTTCTTC	CAWSVGPSGSEQFF
-	TRBV5-1	11	TRBJ2-7	-	TGCGCCAGCAGCTTAGGATACGAGCAGTACTTC	CASSLGYEQYF
-	TRBV7-2	15	TRBJ2-2	TRBD1	TGTGCCAGCAGCCGAGACAGGGGAGTATCCGGGGAGCTGTTTTTT	CASSRDRGVSGELFF
-	TRBV9	12	TRBJ2-3	-	TGTGCCAGCAGGGGGGCCACAGATACGCAGTATTTT	CASRGATDTQYF
-	TRBV18	17	TRBJ1-2	-	TGTGCCAGCTCACCACCCGACAGATTCGGAACTAACTATGGCTACACCTTC	CASSPPDRFGTNYGYTF
-	TRBV18	15	TRBJ2-7	-	TGTGCCAGCTCACCAAGAAGGACAGCCACCTACGAGCAGTACTTC	CASSPRRTATYEQYF
-	TRBV4-1	19	TRBJ2-5	TRBD2	TGCGCCAGCAGCCAAGATTATATACTAGCGGGAGGGTGGGAGAAGACCCAGTACTTC	CASSQDYILAGGWEKTQYF
-	TRBV5-1	16	TRBJ2-1	-	TGCGCCAGCAGCTTGCTGGCAGAGAGCTCCTACAATGAGCAGTTCTTC	CASSLLAESSYNEQFF
-	TRBV5-1	16	TRBJ2-1	-	TGCGCCAGCAGCTCGCGGGCGGGTGGTTTCGGGAATGAGCAGTTCTTC	CASSSRAGGFGNEQFF
-	TRBV11-3	13	TRBJ2-4	-	TGTGCCAGCAGCTTGGAATCGGGAGCCATTCAGTACTTC	CASSLESGAIQYF
-	TRBV18	16	TRBJ2-5	TRBD1	TGTGCCAGCTCACCAAGGATCTGGACAGGGGAAGAGACCCAGTACTTC	CASSPRIWTGEETQYF
-	TRBV7-6	15	TRBJ2-5	TRBD1	TGTGCCAGCAGCTTAGCTAGACAGGGGTCCGAGACCCAGTACTTC	CASSLARQGSETQYF
many	TRBV5-1	14	TRBJ1-4	-	TGCGCCAGCAGCTTGGTGGGGAACGGTGAAAAACTGTTTTTT	CASSLVGNGEKLFF
-	TRBV7-2	13	TRBJ1-2	-	TGTGCCAGCAGCTTGGGGGGGACGCTGGGCTACACCTTC	CASSLGGTLGYTF
-	TRBV2	12	TRBJ2-6	-	TGTGCCAGCAGTGAAGGAGTTGGGGTCCTGACTTTC	CASSEGVGVLTF
-	TRBV27	17	TRBJ1-3	TRBD1	TGTGCCAGCAGACCCCAGTGGGGCAGGGGGCCAGGAAACACCATATATTTT	CASRPQWGRGPGNTIYF
-	TRBV6-5	15	TRBJ1-3	-	TGTGCCAGCAGTTACGACAGGCGCTCTGGAAACACCATATATTTT	CASSYDRRSGNTIYF
-	TRBV5-6	15	TRBJ1-6	-	TGTGCCAGCAGCTTGGCCCTCGGGATGAATTCACCCCTCCACTTT	CASSLALGMNSPLHF
-	TRBV10-3	14	TRBJ2-1	TRBD2	TGTGCCGCATCCAGCGGGAGTGGGAACAATGAGCAGTTCTTC	CAASSGSGNNEQFF